The next 10 T cell receptor beta chains were all read from a single sample in a study of shared clonotypes between healthy human individuals. Generated by immunoSEQ multiplex PCR, the TCRdb table keeps only in-frame clones and is missing some. The sample carries 980,000 or so clones, around 80% recorded once. Sequencing used memory CD4+ T cells sorted from blood. Subset: CD45RA-negative fraction. Receptor source: a man in his late teens or twenties in good health.

The genes are TRBV25-1 and TRBJ1-1; no reliable D call. The CDR3 has 11 residues. CDR1 is MGHDK and CDR2 is SYGVNS in the germline V gene. V gave up 6 bases and J gave up 8 bases, with 10 bases separating them. For the CDR3, the DNA is TGTGCCAGCAGACTGCGGGGAGAAGCTTTCTTT. Its protein product is CASRLRGEAFF.

This clone was observed a few times. The gene calls are TRBV29-1 and TRBJ2-7; a weak D match, TRBD2 (6 bases). Germline CDR1 SQVTM, CDR2 ANQGSEA. The CDR3 has 11 residues. V lost 3 bases and J lost 5, with 8 bases in between. CDR3 coding DNA: TGCAGCGTTGATGCGGGGAACGAGCAGTACTTC. Its protein product is CSVDAGNEQYF.

The chain links TRBV11-2 to TRBJ1-1, with D perhaps matching TRBD1 (5 bases). The V gene lost 4 bases and the J gene lost 1 base, with 10 bases spanning the gap. The CDR3 is made up of 14 amino acids. Germline V gene data show CDR1 as SGHAT and CDR2 as FQNNGV. CDR3 sequence reads: CASSSDTRNTEAFF. In DNA, the CDR3 is TGTGCCAGCAGCTCGGACACCCGGAACACTGAAGCTTTCTTT.

This chain links TRBV5-4 with TRBJ1-2, with 9 nucleotides matching TRBD1. The CDR3 contains 13 residues. Germline loops: CDR1 SGHNT, CDR2 YYREEE (reference sequence). After removal of 5 bases from V and 5 bases from J, the junction contained 4 bases not matched to a gene. DNA of the CDR3: TGTGCCAGCAGGGCGGGACAGGGTTATGGCTACACCTTC. Its protein product is CASRAGQGYGYTF. The complete variable domain, with remaining parts taken from reference TRBV5-4 and TRBJ1-2, reads ETGVTQSPTHLIKTRGQQVTLRCSSQSGHNTVSWYQQALGQGPQFIFQYYREEENGRGNFPPRFSGLQFPNYSSELNVNALELDDSALYLCASRAGQGYGYTFGSGTRLTVV.

In DNA form, the CDR3 reads TGTGCCAGCAGTGTAGGGGGGGCGGTGGACGAGCAGTACTTC. This encodes CASSVGGAVDEQYF. This chain connects TRBV6-1 to TRBJ2-7, with D possibly TRBD2 on 7 matching bases. The CDR3 consists of 14 residues. Per germline, CDR1 MNHNS and CDR2 SASEGT. With 4 bases removed from V and 5 bases from J, the gap between germline ends came to 15 bases.

The rearrangement joins TRBV6-1 to TRBJ1-2, with 7 bases identical to TRBD1. This CDR3 spans 13 amino acids. Germline CDR1 MNHNS, CDR2 SASEGT. With 7 bases clipped from V and 7 bases from J, the junction kept 9 bases outside the gene matches. This CDR3 is CASTRTGSSGYTF. CDR3 nucleotides: TGTGCCAGCACCCGGACAGGATCCTCTGGCTACACCTTC.

This clone was detected a few times. A much larger clonotype is one base distant, so this may be a read error. The V call is TRBV7-8, the J call TRBJ1-1; TRBD1 is a possible D gene (5 bases). Trimming left V 4 bases short and J 1 base short, with 7 bases between. This CDR3 region has 13 residues. The germline V gene encodes CDR1 SGHVS and CDR2 FQNEAQ. The CDR3 sequence is CASSWGRNTEAFF. The CDR3 nucleotides read TGTGCCAGCAGCTGGGGGAGGAACACTGAAGCTTTCTTT.

The gene calls are TRBV10-3 and TRBJ1-1, with a possible D match to TRBD1 (6 bases). The CDR3 contains 15 residues. V lost 6 bases to trimming and J lost 1 base, with 15 bases between them. Germline loops: CDR1 ENHRY, CDR2 SYGVKD. Here the CDR3 reads CAIRAPQGTNTEAFF. The CDR3 DNA reads TGTGCCATCAGGGCCCCCCAGGGGACGAACACTGAAGCTTTCTTT.

The chain recombines TRBV7-3 with TRBJ2-6; the match to TRBD1 covers 7 bases. Unmatched junction bases numbered 1, after V lost 5 bases and J lost 0 bases. This CDR3 is built from 15 residues. In germline, CDR1 is SGHTA, CDR2 FQGTGA. The CDR3 protein is CASSRQGSGANVLTF. CDR3 nucleotide sequence: TGTGCCAGCAGCAGACAGGGCTCTGGGGCCAACGTCCTGACTTTC.

V gene TRBV7-2 combines with J gene TRBJ1-4; 9 nucleotides align to TRBD1. Germline V lookup: CDR1 SGHTA, CDR2 FQGNSA. V dropped 5 bases and J dropped 8; count of bases not matched to a gene: 6. CDR3 size: 14 residues. The CDR3 DNA is TGTGCCAGCAGCCCGGACAGGGGCCAGGAAAAACTGTTTTTT. This gives the protein CASSPDRGQEKLFF. The full variable domain, rest sourced from reference TRBV7-2 and TRBJ1-4, is GAGVSQSPSNKVTEKGKDVELRCDPISGHTALYWYRQSLGQGLEFLIYFQGNSAPDKSGLPSDRFSAERTGGSVSTLTIQRTQQEDSAVYLCASSPDRGQEKLFFGSGTQLSVL.